The clone carrying this TCR beta chain was seen a handful of times. Its cognate antigen is unknown. Looked up from germline, CDR1 is SQVTM and CDR2 is ANQGSEA. Trimming stripped 6 bases from V and 8 bases from J, with 13 bases between. The CDR3 runs 11 residues. The sample is drawn from a study of T cells in Graves' hyperthyroidism and ophthalmopathy. In the study overall: Once the initial diagnosis was made, peripheral blood was obtained before any treatment.

Cells are PBMCs isolated from over 7.5 ml of fresh blood. Findings and limits, study-wide: A model using 13 V-J features told ophthalmopathy apart from stable hyperthyroidism. Blood also contained most expanded thyroid clonotypes above 0.001.

RNA transcripts yielded amplified TCR beta CDR3 regions. The HTBI primer set served for first-round RT-PCR of the TCR CDR3. TCRdb itself ran the multiplex PCR reads through MiXCR, one entry per CDR3 protein. Of about 340,000 distinct CDR3 sequences listed, 20% to 25% are singletons. The receptor was isolated from a woman between 50 and 59 years old with Graves' hyperthyroidism. The chain couples TRBV29-1 to TRBJ1-1; D gene uncertain. The sequenced material came from blood. The CDR3 region is CSVVLTTEAFF. The CDR3 DNA sequence: TGCAGCGTAGTGCTAACCACGGAAGCTTTCTTT.